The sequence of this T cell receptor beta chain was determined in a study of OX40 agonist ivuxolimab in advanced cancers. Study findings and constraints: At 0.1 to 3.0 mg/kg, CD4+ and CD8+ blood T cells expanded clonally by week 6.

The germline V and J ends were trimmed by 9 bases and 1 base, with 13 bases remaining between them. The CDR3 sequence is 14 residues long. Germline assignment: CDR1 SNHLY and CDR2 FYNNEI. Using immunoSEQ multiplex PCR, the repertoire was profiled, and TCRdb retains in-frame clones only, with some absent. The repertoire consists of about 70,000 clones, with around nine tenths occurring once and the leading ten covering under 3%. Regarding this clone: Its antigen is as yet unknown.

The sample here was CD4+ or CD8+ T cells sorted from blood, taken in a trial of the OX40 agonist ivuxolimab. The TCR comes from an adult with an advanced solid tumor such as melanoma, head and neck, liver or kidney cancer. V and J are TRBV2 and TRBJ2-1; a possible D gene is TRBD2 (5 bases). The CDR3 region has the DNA TGTGCCAGTAAAAGCGGACGGTCCTACAATGAGCAGTTCTTC. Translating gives CASKSGRSYNEQFF.